Below, 17 T cell receptor beta chains from the same sample are listed, as sequenced in a study of blood T cell repertoires in COVID-19 (TCRdb year 2020). Library creation used the immunoSEQ multiplex PCR assay. TCRdb took this table from immuneACCESS and kept in-frame rearrangements with V and J called. Such tables lack part of the clones; where checked against another copy, unresolved V genes explain under half of the gap, and the rest is unexplained. Across this sample there are over 45,000 clones, with less than 90% seen only once. The leading ten clones occupy under 2% of the sample. Sequenced sample: peripheral blood. These receptors were taken from a woman aged 55-70 years with acute or convalescent COVID-19.

This rearrangement joins TRBV19 to TRBJ1-1, with TRBD1 identical over 7 bases. Germline V gene data show CDR1 as LNHDA and CDR2 as SQIVND (reference sequence). The CDR3 loop spans 16 amino acids. V shed 4 bases and J 1 base; nucleotides not matched to a gene: 9. The CDR3 DNA is TGTGCCAGTAGTACCCTAGGGGGACAGCAGAACACTGAAGCTTTCTTT. Protein sequence: CASSTLGGQQNTEAFF.

The genes are TRBV2 and TRBJ2-5, with a weak D call TRBD1 (5 bases). Germline CDR1 is SNHLY and CDR2 is FYNNEI. V gave up 3 bases and J gave up 5 bases, with 16 bases separating them. This CDR3 has 15 residues. The CDR3 sequence is CASSEKGAQGETQYF. The CDR3 DNA reads TGTGCCAGCAGTGAGAAAGGGGCCCAAGGGGAGACCCAGTACTTC.

This clone occurred once. The genes are TRBV27 and TRBJ2-3; possible D gene TRBD1, 6 bases. The CDR3 extends over 13 amino acids. Germline CDR1 and CDR2: MNHEY and SMNVEV (reference sequence). Trimming took 6 bases from V and 7 from J, leaving 14 bases between them. Here the CDR3 reads CASRTTGRNTQYF. CDR3 bases: TGTGCCAGCAGGACTACAGGGAGAAATACGCAGTATTTT.

This clone occurred once. V is TRBV12-2 and J is TRBJ1-2; the DNA was not compared with TRBD1, the D call given in the table. TRBV12-2 is reported as a pseudogene. The CDR3 is 15 residues long. CDR3 in DNA: TGTGCAAGTTCCAGGGCAGGCCGTTTAGTCTATGGCTACACCTTC. Its translation: CASSRAGRLVYGYTF.

The V call is TRBV5-8, the J call TRBJ2-5, with D hard to call. CDR1 is SGHTS and CDR2 is YDEGEE in the germline V gene. The CDR3 consists of 14 residues. Trimming cost V 2 bases and J 0 bases, with 8 bases left between them. The CDR3 nucleotides are TGTGCCAGCAGCTTTCGGGTCAACCAAGAGACCCAGTACTTC. This sequence encodes CASSFRVNQETQYF.

The CDR3 DNA reads as TGTGCCAGTTCCCGACAGGGACAGGGACGAAATCAGCCCCAGCATTTT. Protein sequence: CASSRQGQGRNQPQHF. J is TRBJ1-5 and V is TRBV19; 9 bases fit TRBD1. CDR3 length equals 16 residues. V lost 8 bases to trimming and J lost 4 bases; unmatched junction nucleotides: 12. Germline V gene lookup returns CDR1 LNHDA and CDR2 SQIVND (reference sequence). The complete variable domain, with remaining parts taken from reference TRBV19 and TRBJ1-5, reads DGGITQSPKYLFRKEGQNVTLSCEQNLNHDAMYWYRQDPGQGLRLIYYSQIVNDFQKGDIAEGYSVSREKKESFPLTVTSAQKNPTAFYLCASSRQGQGRNQPQHFGDGTRLSIL.

The chain employs TRBV7-9 and TRBJ2-1, with 7 positions matching TRBD2. The CDR3 spans 13 residues. V shed 5 bases, J shed 7 bases, and the junction held 5 bases outside the gene matches. Germline V gene sequence: CDR1 SEHNR, CDR2 FQNEAQ (reference sequence). The CDR3: CASSTVGGNEQFF. In nucleotides, the CDR3 is TGTGCCAGCAGCACGGTGGGGGGGAATGAGCAGTTCTTC. Filled out from reference TRBV7-9 and TRBJ2-1, the complete variable domain reads DTGVSQNPRHKITKRGQNVTFRCDPISEHNRLYWYRQTLGQGPEFLTYFQNEAQLEKSRLLSDRFSAERPKGSFSTLEIQRTEQGDSAMYLCASSTVGGNEQFFGPGTRLTVL.

The V and J genes are TRBV2 and TRBJ2-3; TRBD1 agrees at 7 bases. CDR1 is SNHLY, CDR2 FYNNEI, per germline. V shed 6 bases, J shed 2 bases, and the junction held 5 bases outside the gene matches. The CDR3 spans 14 residues. The CDR3 protein is CASRPTGPTDTQYF. CDR3 coding DNA: TGTGCCAGCAGACCGACAGGGCCCACAGATACGCAGTATTTT.

The genes are TRBV5-1 and TRBJ2-1, with D tentatively TRBD1 (5 bases). CDR1 and CDR2 from the germline V gene are SGHRS and YFSETQ. Trimming pared 4 bases from V and 4 bases from J, leaving 12 bases between. The CDR3 sequence is 14 residues long. The CDR3 sequence: CASSPYDSYNEQFF. The CDR3 DNA reads as TGCGCCAGCAGCCCTTATGACAGTTACAATGAGCAGTTCTTC.

J is TRBJ1-1 and V is TRBV2, with D perhaps matching TRBD1 (5 bases). V lost 5 bases and J lost 4, with 8 bases in between. The germline gives CDR1 SNHLY, CDR2 FYNNEI. This CDR3 region has 12 residues. The CDR3 here is CASSRGGTEAFF. DNA of the CDR3: TGTGCCAGCAGTAGGGGTGGCACTGAAGCTTTCTTT. Drawing the rest from reference TRBV2 and TRBJ1-1, the complete variable domain is EPEVTQTPSHQVTQMGQEVILRCVPISNHLYFYWYRQILGQKVEFLVSFYNNEISEKSEIFDDQFSVERPDGSNFTLKIRSTKLEDSAMYFCASSRGGTEAFFGQGTRLTVV.

The chain links TRBV5-5 to TRBJ2-3, with 8 bases lining up with TRBD2. The V gene end was trimmed by 0 bases and the J gene end by 4 bases; junction bases not matched to a gene: 4. The CDR3 is 15 amino acids. Germline CDR1 and CDR2: SGHKS and YYEKEE (reference sequence). CDR3 coding DNA: TGTGCCAGCAGCTTGGCCGGGAGGGCCGCAGATACGCAGTATTTT. It translates to CASSLAGRAADTQYF.

The chain carries TRBV28 and TRBJ1-2, with 7 bases lining up with TRBD1. This CDR3 region has 16 residues. Germline CDR1 and CDR2: MDHEN and SYDVKM. Trimming removed 5 bases from V and 8 bases from J; junction bases left unmatched: 17. CDR3 protein: CASSLAEGQFLSGYTF. Written as DNA, the CDR3 is TGTGCCAGCAGTCTGGCGGAGGGACAGTTCCTTTCGGGCTACACCTTC.

In DNA, the CDR3 is TGTGCCAGCAGCTTGGGACAGGCGAACACCGGGGAGCTGTTTTTT. Its protein is CASSLGQANTGELFF. This chain connects TRBV11-3 to TRBJ2-2; 8 bases are a match to TRBD1. V shed 3 bases and J 0 bases; nucleotides not matched to a gene: 0. Germline values: CDR1 SGHNT, CDR2 YENEEA. CDR3 length: 15 residues.

This chain uses TRBV3-1 (or the pseudogene TRBV3-2) with TRBJ2-1; 8 bases fit TRBD2. This CDR3 is built from 14 residues. Trimming cost V 2 bases and J 5 bases; bases outside gene matches: 2. CDR1 and CDR2 (germline): LGHDT, YNNKEL (reference sequence). CDR3 in amino acids: CASSQRTSHNEQFF. Here the CDR3 DNA reads TGTGCCAGCAGCCAAAGGACTAGCCACAATGAGCAGTTCTTC.

The chain carries TRBV30 and TRBJ1-2; perhaps TRBD1 as D (6 bases). This CDR3 contains 14 residues. Germline CDR1 is GTSNPN and CDR2 is SVGIG (reference sequence). V was clipped by 0 bases and J by 6 bases, with 14 bases between them. The CDR3 loop is CAWSVPVQGNGYTF. CDR3 in DNA: TGTGCCTGGAGTGTACCGGTACAGGGAAATGGCTACACCTTC.

This sequence joins TRBV5-1 and TRBJ2-1; TRBD2 is a possible D gene (6 bases). This CDR3 has 18 amino acids. Germline V gives CDR1 SGHRS, CDR2 YFSETQ. Trimming shortened V by 4 bases and J by 7 bases, and 27 bases separated the two germline ends. This CDR3 reads CASSQYYRDSSIRNEQFF. Here the CDR3 DNA reads TGCGCCAGCAGCCAATATTACCGGGACTCCTCAATCCGGAATGAGCAGTTCTTC.

The V call is TRBV24-1, the J call TRBJ2-3; 13 positions agree with TRBD2. The CDR3 has 19 residues. Germline trimming cut 7 bases from V and 5 bases from J; bases unmatched to any gene: 17. Per the germline V gene, CDR1 is KGHDR and CDR2 is SFDVKD. The CDR3 nucleotides read TGTGCCACCAGGGGCAGGCCCCTAACTAGCGGGAGGGCCGAAGATACGCAGTATTTT. Residues: CATRGRPLTSGRAEDTQYF.